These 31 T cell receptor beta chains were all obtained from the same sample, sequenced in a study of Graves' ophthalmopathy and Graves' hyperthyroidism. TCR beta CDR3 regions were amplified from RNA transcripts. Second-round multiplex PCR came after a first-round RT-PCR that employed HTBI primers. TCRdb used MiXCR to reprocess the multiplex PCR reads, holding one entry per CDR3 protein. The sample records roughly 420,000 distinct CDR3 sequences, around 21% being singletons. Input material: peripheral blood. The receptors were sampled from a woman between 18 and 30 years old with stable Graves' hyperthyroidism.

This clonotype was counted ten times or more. Here the CDR3 DNA reads TGTGCCAGCAGCTTGGGACTAACCACCGGGGAGCTGTTTTTT. Amino acid sequence: CASSLGLTTGELFF. V gene TRBV12-3 or TRBV12-4 combines with J gene TRBJ2-2; 7 bases align to TRBD2. The V segment lost 6 bases and the J segment 4 bases; nucleotides outside the gene matches: 5. This CDR3 region has 14 residues.

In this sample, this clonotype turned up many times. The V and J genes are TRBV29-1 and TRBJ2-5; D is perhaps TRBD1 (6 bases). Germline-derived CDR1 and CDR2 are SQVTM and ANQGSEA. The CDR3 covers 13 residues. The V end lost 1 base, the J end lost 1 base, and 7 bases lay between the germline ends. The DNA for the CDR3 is TGCAGCGTTGAAGGAGGGGGCCAAGAGACCCAGTACTTC. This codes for CSVEGGGQETQYF.

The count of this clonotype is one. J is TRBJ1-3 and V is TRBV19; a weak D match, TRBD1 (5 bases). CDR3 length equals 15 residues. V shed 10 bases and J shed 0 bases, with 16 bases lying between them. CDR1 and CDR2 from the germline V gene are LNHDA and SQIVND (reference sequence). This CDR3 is CATAGDGTSGNTIYF. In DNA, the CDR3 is TGTGCCACCGCTGGGGACGGGACCTCTGGAAACACCATATATTTT.

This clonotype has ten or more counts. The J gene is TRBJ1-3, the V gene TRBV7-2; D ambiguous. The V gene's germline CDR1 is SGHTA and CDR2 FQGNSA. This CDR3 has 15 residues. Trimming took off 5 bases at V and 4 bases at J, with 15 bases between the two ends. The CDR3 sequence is CASSPRVGSGNTIYF. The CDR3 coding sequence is TGTGCCAGCAGCCCCCGCGTGGGGTCCGGAAACACCATATATTTT.

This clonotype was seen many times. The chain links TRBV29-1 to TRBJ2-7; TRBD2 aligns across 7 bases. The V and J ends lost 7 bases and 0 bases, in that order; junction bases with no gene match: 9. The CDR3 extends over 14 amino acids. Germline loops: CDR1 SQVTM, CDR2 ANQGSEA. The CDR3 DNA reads TGCAGCGCCAGACCTTCTAGCGGCTCCTACGAGCAGTACTTC. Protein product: CSARPSSGSYEQYF.

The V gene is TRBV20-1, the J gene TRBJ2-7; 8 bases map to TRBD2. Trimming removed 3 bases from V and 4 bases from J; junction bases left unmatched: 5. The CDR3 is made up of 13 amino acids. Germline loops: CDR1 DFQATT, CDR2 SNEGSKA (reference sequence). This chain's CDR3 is CSASRGGRYEQYF. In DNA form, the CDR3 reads TGCAGTGCTAGTCGCGGCGGGAGGTACGAGCAGTACTTC.

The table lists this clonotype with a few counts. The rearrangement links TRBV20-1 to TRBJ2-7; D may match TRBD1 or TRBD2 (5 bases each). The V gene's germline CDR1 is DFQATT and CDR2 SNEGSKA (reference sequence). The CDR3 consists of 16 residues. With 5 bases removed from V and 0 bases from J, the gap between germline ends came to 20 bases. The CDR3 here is CSAYRTGTVLSYEQYF. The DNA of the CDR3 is TGCAGTGCTTATAGGACCGGGACCGTTCTCTCCTACGAGCAGTACTTC.

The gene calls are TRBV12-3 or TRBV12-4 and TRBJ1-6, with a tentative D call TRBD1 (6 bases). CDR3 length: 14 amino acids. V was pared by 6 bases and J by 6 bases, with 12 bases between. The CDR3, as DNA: TGTGCCAGCAGCCATACAGGGAGTAATTCACCCCTCCACTTT. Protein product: CASSHTGSNSPLHF.

The CDR3 sequence is CASISMWADTGELFF. The CDR3 DNA reads TGTGCCAGCATCAGTATGTGGGCAGACACCGGGGAGCTGTTTTTT. The rearrangement joins TRBV7-9 to TRBJ2-2; D is unclear. CDR1 and CDR2 (germline): SEHNR, FQNEAQ (reference sequence). The CDR3 is 15 residues long. V was pared by 7 bases and J by 3 bases, with 15 bases between.

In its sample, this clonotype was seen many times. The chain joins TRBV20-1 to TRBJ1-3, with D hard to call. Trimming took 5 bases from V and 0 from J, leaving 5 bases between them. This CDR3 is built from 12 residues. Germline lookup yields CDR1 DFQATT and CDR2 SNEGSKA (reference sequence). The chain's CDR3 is CSAESSGNTIYF. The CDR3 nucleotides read TGCAGTGCTGAGAGCTCTGGAAACACCATATATTTT.

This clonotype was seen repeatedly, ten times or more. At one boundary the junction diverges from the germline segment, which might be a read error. The CDR3 sequence: CASNMGGGGNKNIKYF. In DNA form, the CDR3 reads TGTGCCAGCAACATGGGGGGGGGTGGTAACAAAAACATTAAGTACTTC. This sequence joins TRBV6-1 and TRBJ2-4, with TRBD2 matching over 7 bases. CDR1 and CDR2 from the germline V gene are MNHNS and SASEGT. The CDR3 is made up of 16 amino acids.

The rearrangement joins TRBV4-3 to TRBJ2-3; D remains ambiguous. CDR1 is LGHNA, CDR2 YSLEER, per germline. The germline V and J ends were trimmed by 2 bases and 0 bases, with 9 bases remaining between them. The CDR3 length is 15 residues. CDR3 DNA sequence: TGCGCCAGCAGCCAACTCAAGTCTAGCACAGATACGCAGTATTTT. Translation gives CASSQLKSSTDTQYF.

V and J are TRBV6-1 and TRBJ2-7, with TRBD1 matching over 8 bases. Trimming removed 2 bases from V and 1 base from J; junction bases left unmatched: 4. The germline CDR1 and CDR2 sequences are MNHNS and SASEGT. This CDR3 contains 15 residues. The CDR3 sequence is CASSEQGTGSYEQYF. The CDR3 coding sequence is TGTGCCAGCAGTGAACAAGGGACAGGTTCCTACGAGCAGTACTTC.

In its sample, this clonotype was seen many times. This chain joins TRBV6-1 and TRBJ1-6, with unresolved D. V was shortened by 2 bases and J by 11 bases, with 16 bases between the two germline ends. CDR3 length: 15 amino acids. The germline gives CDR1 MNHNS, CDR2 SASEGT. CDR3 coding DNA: TGTGCCAGCAGTGAAAGCCGCGACGCCACGCCACCCCTCCACTTT. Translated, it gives CASSESRDATPPLHF.

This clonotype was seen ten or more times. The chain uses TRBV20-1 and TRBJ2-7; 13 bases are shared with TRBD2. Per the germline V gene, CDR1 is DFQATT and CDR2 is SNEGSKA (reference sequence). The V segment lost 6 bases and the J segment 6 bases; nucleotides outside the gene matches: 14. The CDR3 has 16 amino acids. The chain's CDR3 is CSALPLAGGPGAEQYF. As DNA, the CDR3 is TGCAGTGCGTTACCACTAGCGGGAGGGCCGGGGGCCGAGCAGTACTTC.

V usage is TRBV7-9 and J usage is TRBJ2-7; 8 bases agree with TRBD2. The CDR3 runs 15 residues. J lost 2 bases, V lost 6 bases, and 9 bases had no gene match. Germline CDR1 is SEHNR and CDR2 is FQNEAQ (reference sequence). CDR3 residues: CASSPTRGRTYEQYF. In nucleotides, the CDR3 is TGTGCCAGCAGTCCCACCCGCGGGAGGACCTACGAGCAGTACTTC.

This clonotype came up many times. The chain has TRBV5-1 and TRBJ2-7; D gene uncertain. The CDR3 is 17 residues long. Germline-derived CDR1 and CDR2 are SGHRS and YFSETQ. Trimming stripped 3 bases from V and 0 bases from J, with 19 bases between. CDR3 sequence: CASSWTSGFLLSYEQYF. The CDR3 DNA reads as TGCGCCAGCAGCTGGACGTCGGGCTTCCTACTCTCCTACGAGCAGTACTTC.

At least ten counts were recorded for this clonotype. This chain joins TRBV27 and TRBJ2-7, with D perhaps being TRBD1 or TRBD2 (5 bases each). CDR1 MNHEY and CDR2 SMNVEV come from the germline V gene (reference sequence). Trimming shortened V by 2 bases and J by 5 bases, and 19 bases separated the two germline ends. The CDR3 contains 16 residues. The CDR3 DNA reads TGTGCCAGCAGTTTACGCGGGTTGGGACGCTTCCACGAGCAGTACTTC. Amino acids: CASSLRGLGRFHEQYF.

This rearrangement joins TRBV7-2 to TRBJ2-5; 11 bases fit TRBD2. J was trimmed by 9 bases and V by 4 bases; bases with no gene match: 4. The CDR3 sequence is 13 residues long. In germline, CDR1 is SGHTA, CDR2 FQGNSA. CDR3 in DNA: TGTGCCAGCAGCTCTCTAGCGGGGGGTGCCCAGTACTTC. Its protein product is CASSSLAGGAQYF.

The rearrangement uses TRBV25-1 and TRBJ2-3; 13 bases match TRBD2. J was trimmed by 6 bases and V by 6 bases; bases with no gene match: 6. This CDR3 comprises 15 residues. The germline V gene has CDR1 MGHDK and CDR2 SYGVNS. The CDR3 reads CASRGLAGSIDTQYF. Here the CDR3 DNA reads TGTGCCAGCAGGGGACTAGCGGGGTCCATCGATACGCAGTATTTT.

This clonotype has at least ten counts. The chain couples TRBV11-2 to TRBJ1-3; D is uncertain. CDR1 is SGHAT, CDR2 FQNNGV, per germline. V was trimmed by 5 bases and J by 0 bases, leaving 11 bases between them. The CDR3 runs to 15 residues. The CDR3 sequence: CASSRTDFSGNTIYF. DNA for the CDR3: TGTGCCAGCAGCCGGACCGACTTCTCTGGAAACACCATATATTTT.

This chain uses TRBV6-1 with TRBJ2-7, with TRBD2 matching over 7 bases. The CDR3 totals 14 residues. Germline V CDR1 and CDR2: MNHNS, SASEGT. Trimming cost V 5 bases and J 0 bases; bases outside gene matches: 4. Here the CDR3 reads CASSLAESSYEQYF. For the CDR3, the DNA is TGTGCCAGCAGTCTAGCGGAGAGCTCCTACGAGCAGTACTTC.

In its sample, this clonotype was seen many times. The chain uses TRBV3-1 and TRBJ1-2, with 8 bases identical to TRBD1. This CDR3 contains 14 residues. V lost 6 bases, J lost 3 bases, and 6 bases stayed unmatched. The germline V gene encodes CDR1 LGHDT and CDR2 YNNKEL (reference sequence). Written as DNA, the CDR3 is TGTGCCAGCAGATTTCAGGGGGCCTACTATGGCTACACCTTC. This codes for CASRFQGAYYGYTF.

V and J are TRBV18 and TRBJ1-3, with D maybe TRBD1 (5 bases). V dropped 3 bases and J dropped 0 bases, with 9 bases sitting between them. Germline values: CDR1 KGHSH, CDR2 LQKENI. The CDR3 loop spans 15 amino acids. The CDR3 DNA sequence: TGTGCCAGCTCACCCGACAGAAACTCTGGAAACACCATATATTTT. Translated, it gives CASSPDRNSGNTIYF.

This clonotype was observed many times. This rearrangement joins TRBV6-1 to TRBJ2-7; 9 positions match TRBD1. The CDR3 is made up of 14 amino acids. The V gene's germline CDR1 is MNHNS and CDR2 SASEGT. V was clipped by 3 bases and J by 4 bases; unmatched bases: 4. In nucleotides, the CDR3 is TGTGCCAGCAGTGATACAGGGGGCGCGTACGAGCAGTACTTC. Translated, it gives CASSDTGGAYEQYF.

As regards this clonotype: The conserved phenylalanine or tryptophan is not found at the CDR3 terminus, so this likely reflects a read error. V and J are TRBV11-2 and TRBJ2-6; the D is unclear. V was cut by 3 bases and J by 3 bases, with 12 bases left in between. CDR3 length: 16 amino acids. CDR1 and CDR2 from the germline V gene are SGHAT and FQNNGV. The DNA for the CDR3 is TGTGCCAGCAGCTTCACTGGGGTGGGTGGGGCCAACGTCCTGACTTTG. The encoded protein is CASSFTGVGGANVLTL.

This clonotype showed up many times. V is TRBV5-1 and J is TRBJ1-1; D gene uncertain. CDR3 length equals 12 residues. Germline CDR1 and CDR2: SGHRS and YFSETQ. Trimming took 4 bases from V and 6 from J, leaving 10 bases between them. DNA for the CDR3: TGCGCCAGCAGCGCCGACTTCCCTGAAGCTTTCTTT. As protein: CASSADFPEAFF.

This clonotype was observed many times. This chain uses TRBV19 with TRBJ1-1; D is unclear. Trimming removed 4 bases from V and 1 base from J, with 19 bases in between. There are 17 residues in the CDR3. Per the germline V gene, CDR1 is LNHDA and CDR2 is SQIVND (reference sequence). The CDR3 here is CASSTHPRASPNTEAFF. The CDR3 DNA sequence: TGTGCCAGTAGTACTCACCCTCGAGCTTCACCGAACACTGAAGCTTTCTTT.

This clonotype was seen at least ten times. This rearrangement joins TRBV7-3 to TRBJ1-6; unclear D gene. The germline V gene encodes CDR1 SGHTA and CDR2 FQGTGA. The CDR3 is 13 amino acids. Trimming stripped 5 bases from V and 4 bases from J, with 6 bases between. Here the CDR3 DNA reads TGTGCCAGCAGCAGGAGTTATAATTCACCCCTCCACTTT. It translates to CASSRSYNSPLHF.

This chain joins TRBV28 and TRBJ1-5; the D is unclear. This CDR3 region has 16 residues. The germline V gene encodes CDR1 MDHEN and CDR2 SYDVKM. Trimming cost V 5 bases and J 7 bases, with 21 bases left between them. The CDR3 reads CASSRRTPTVPQPQHF. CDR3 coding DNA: TGTGCCAGCAGTCGCCGGACCCCCACAGTCCCCCAGCCCCAGCATTTT.

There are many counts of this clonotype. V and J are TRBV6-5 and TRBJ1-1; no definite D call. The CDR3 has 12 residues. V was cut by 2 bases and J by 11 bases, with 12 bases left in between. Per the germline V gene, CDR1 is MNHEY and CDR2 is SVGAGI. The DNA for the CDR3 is TGTGCCAGCAGTTACCATAAGGAGCACGCTTTCTTT. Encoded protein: CASSYHKEHAFF.